These 18 T cell receptor beta chains were sequenced from one sample in a study of vaccination effects on CD4 cells after COVID-19. Only in-frame clones appear in the TCRdb table, and some are missing; sequencing was by immunoSEQ multiplex PCR. The sample yields more than 50,000 clones, about 74% seen once. Following culture for roughly 10 days, CD4+ T cells were isolated. Their recognized antigens are unknown. Sequenced here: CD4+ T cells from PBMCs cultured without peptide, sampled before COVID-19 vaccination. The receptors were gathered from a human donor who received a COVID-19 vaccine.

This CDR3 is CASSPAIAGGTDTQYF. In DNA form, the CDR3 reads TGTGCCAGCAGCCCCGCGATAGCGGGGGGGACCGATACGCAGTATTTT. The chain links TRBV7-3 to TRBJ2-3; 11 positions agree with TRBD2. V lost 5 bases to trimming and J lost 6 bases; unmatched junction nucleotides: 10. Germline V gene sequence: CDR1 SGHTA, CDR2 FQGTGA. The CDR3 sequence is 16 residues long.

The genes are TRBV7-3 and TRBJ2-3; 7 positions match TRBD2. The ends lost 5 bases at V and 1 base at J; junction bases unmatched: 6. The CDR3 is 15 residues long. Germline V gene sequence: CDR1 SGHTA, CDR2 FQGTGA. The CDR3 loop is CASSRAGQRTDTQYF. CDR3 nucleotides: TGTGCCAGCAGCAGAGCGGGGCAGCGCACAGATACGCAGTATTTT.

This clone was found once. V gene TRBV2 combines with J gene TRBJ1-5, with D unclear. Trimming took off 4 bases at V and 4 bases at J, with 11 bases between the two ends. The germline gives CDR1 SNHLY, CDR2 FYNNEI. CDR3 length: 14 amino acids. This chain's CDR3 is CASSGRGENQPQHF. CDR3 bases: TGTGCCAGCAGTGGACGGGGAGAGAATCAGCCCCAGCATTTT. Full variable domain (missing parts from reference TRBV2 and TRBJ1-5): EPEVTQTPSHQVTQMGQEVILRCVPISNHLYFYWYRQILGQKVEFLVSFYNNEISEKSEIFDDQFSVERPDGSNFTLKIRSTKLEDSAMYFCASSGRGENQPQHFGDGTRLSIL.

The chain joins TRBV7-2 to TRBJ2-1, with D perhaps TRBD2 (7 bases). V lost 5 bases and J lost 7, with 21 bases in between. This CDR3 region has 16 residues. The germline V gene has CDR1 SGHTA and CDR2 FQGNSA. CDR3 residues: CASSPFPRGAMNEQFF. As DNA, the CDR3 is TGTGCCAGCAGCCCTTTCCCCCGGGGGGCGATGAATGAGCAGTTCTTC.

This rearrangement joins TRBV24-1 to TRBJ2-1, with D possibly matching TRBD2 (5 bases). CDR1 and CDR2 from the germline V gene are KGHDR and SFDVKD. The V end was cut by 7 bases, the J end by 2 bases, with 11 bases between. The CDR3 runs 14 residues. The CDR3 loop is CATSTSRAYNEQFF. The CDR3, as DNA: TGTGCCACCAGCACCTCGAGGGCCTACAATGAGCAGTTCTTC.

The rearrangement joins TRBV14 to TRBJ2-3; D is ambiguous. V shed 4 bases and J shed 6 bases, with 11 bases lying between them. Germline values: CDR1 SGHDN, CDR2 FVKESK. The CDR3 covers 13 residues. The CDR3 loop is CASSLRGVDTQYF. The CDR3 nucleotides read TGTGCCAGCAGCCTCCGAGGCGTCGATACGCAGTATTTT.

The genes are TRBV6-1 and TRBJ1-4; D may be TRBD1 (6 bases). Trimming stripped 1 base from V and 7 bases from J, with 10 bases between. The CDR3 has 14 amino acids. CDR1 MNHNS and CDR2 SASEGT come from the germline V gene. The CDR3 DNA reads TGTGCCAGCAGTGAAGGGGGGCATTCTGAAAAACTGTTTTTT. The encoded protein is CASSEGGHSEKLFF.

This clone has a single count. The gene calls are TRBV19 and TRBJ2-2; D is undetermined. The CDR3 totals 14 residues. V was cut by 6 bases and J by 3 bases, with 11 bases left in between. Germline CDR1 reads LNHDA; CDR2 reads SQIVND (reference sequence). Here the CDR3 DNA reads TGTGCCAGTAGCGACCCTCCGGACACCGGGGAGCTGTTTTTT. Its protein is CASSDPPDTGELFF. The complete variable domain, with remaining parts taken from reference TRBV19 and TRBJ2-2, reads DGGITQSPKYLFRKEGQNVTLSCEQNLNHDAMYWYRQDPGQGLRLIYYSQIVNDFQKGDIAEGYSVSREKKESFPLTVTSAQKNPTAFYLCASSDPPDTGELFFGEGSRLTVL.

This chain uses TRBV19 with TRBJ1-2; D is uncertain. V gave up 5 bases and J gave up 0 bases, with 13 bases separating them. Germline CDR1 and CDR2: LNHDA and SQIVND (reference sequence). There are 15 residues in the CDR3. DNA of the CDR3: TGTGCCAGTAGTCGATGGCCGACTACTAACTATGGCTACACCTTC. It encodes CASSRWPTTNYGYTF.

V gene TRBV7-2 combines with J gene TRBJ2-1, with TRBD2 identical over 11 bases. This CDR3 has 17 residues. CDR1 SGHTA and CDR2 FQGNSA come from the germline V gene. Trimming cost V 4 bases and J 1 base; bases outside gene matches: 6. The CDR3 nucleotides read TGTGCCAGCAGCTCACTAGCGGGGGCCTTTTCCTACAATGAGCAGTTCTTC. Residues: CASSSLAGAFSYNEQFF.

V gene TRBV5-1 combines with J gene TRBJ2-4, with D possibly being TRBD1 (6 bases). Germline CDR1 and CDR2: SGHRS and YFSETQ. Deletions cut 4 bases from V and 3 bases from J, with 23 bases between. The CDR3 sequence is 18 residues long. The CDR3 protein is CASSPRTEEFRDKNIQYF. The CDR3, as DNA: TGCGCCAGCAGCCCCAGGACAGAGGAGTTTCGGGACAAAAACATTCAGTACTTC.

This CDR3 reads CASRGRGAEKLFF. For the CDR3, the DNA is TGTGCCAGCAGAGGCAGGGGGGCGGAAAAACTGTTTTTT. The J gene is TRBJ1-4, the V gene TRBV6-5, with 7 bases matching TRBD1. Unmatched junction bases numbered 6, after V lost 6 bases and J lost 8 bases. The germline gives CDR1 MNHEY, CDR2 SVGAGI. The CDR3 is made up of 13 amino acids.

This sequence joins TRBV2 and TRBJ1-6; D possibly corresponds to TRBD1 (5 bases). This CDR3 comprises 15 residues. CDR1 SNHLY and CDR2 FYNNEI come from the germline V gene. V was pared by 1 base and J by 9 bases, with 13 bases between. Written as DNA, the CDR3 is TGTGCCAGCAGTGAAGGTCAGGGAGCGGCTTCACCCCTCCACTTT. Encoded protein: CASSEGQGAASPLHF.

Here the CDR3 reads CASHNEGSPDTQYF. The CDR3 DNA sequence: TGTGCCAGCCATAACGAGGGCAGCCCAGATACGCAGTATTTT. The J gene is TRBJ2-3, the V gene TRBV18, with D possibly matching TRBD2 (5 bases). CDR1 and CDR2 from the germline V gene are KGHSH and LQKENI. The length of the CDR3 is 14 residues. V gave up 8 bases and J gave up 4 bases, with 16 bases separating them.

CDR3 bases: TGTGCCAGCACCCGGACAGGGCTGACTGAAGCTTTCTTT. Residues: CASTRTGLTEAFF. The rearrangement links TRBV6-6 to TRBJ1-1; 8 bases agree with TRBD1. The V gene end was trimmed by 7 bases and the J gene end by 5 bases; junction bases not matched to a gene: 6. The CDR3 is made up of 13 amino acids. The germline gives CDR1 MNHNY, CDR2 SVGAGI (reference sequence).

The chain combines TRBV6-5 with TRBJ1-2, with TRBD1 matching over 10 bases. The CDR3 length is 15 residues. Germline V gene sequence: CDR1 MNHEY, CDR2 SVGAGI. The ends lost 1 base at V and 8 bases at J; junction bases unmatched: 7. The CDR3 nucleotides read TGTGCCAGCAGTTACTACGACAGGGGGCATATCGGCTACACCTTC. It specifies CASSYYDRGHIGYTF.

This sequence joins TRBV7-9 and TRBJ2-2; 14 bases fit TRBD2. Trimming removed 6 bases from V and 4 bases from J; junction bases left unmatched: 7. This CDR3 region has 17 residues. Germline CDR1 reads SEHNR; CDR2 reads FQNEAQ (reference sequence). The CDR3 DNA is TGTGCCAGCAGACACGGACTAGCGGGGGGTACCACCGGGGAGCTGTTTTTT. Its protein product is CASRHGLAGGTTGELFF.

The rearrangement uses TRBV30 and TRBJ2-3; D tentatively reads TRBD1 or TRBD2 (7 bases each). Trimming shortened V by 4 bases and J by 6 bases, and 20 bases separated the two germline ends. Germline V gene lookup returns CDR1 GTSNPN and CDR2 SVGIG (reference sequence). This CDR3 spans 15 amino acids. The CDR3 DNA reads as TGTGCCTGGACCCGACCGGCAGGGGGGGCGGATACGCAGTATTTT. It specifies CAWTRPAGGADTQYF.